This section outlines one T cell receptor beta chain sequence together with its context. The same CDR3 also results from other DNA sequences found in this sample. Germline values: CDR1 MNHEY, CDR2 SMNVEV (reference sequence). The CDR3 consists of 14 residues. Losses at the gene ends were 3 bases for V and 4 bases for J; bases not matched to a gene: 3. The protocol was immunoSEQ multiplex PCR, while the TCRdb copy is restricted to in-frame clones and leaves out a portion. The sample yields about 2,100,000 clones, roughly 91% seen once. CD8 cells regarded as naive lacked CD45RO, were positively chosen for CCR7, and omitted terminally differentiated effector memory CD45RA+ cells. The entry originates in a study of shared clonotypes between healthy human individuals.

The chain has TRBV27 and TRBJ1-5; the match to TRBD1 covers 7 bases. Sequencing was done on a sample of naive CD8+ T cells from PBMCs. The receptor was isolated from a man younger than 30 in good health. Some clones in this sample may be carry-over from other donors' samples. The CDR3 region is CASSFRDSNQPQHF. The CDR3 coding sequence is TGTGCCAGCAGTTTCCGGGACAGTAATCAGCCCCAGCATTTT.